This TCR beta chain was recovered during a study of cytomegalovirus exposure and HLA in healthy donors. Whole-study findings and limits: Analysis was carried out at a later point, and it linked a missense DCLRE1C variant to TCR beta V- and J-gene trimming.

While unrecorded immune exposures were likely, the donors were nominally healthy when sampled. For this clone: Antigen unknown.

The CDR3 is 15 amino acids. V lost 0 bases, J lost 5 bases, and 3 bases stayed unmatched. Germline assignment: CDR1 SGDLS and CDR2 YYNGEE. With 60 Vbeta and 13 Jbeta primers, the PCR was carried out. The repertoire was sequenced with immunoSEQ multiplex PCR; TCRdb's copy has only in-frame clones and lacks some. The table includes roughly 160,000 clones, 84% detected once. The specimen was PBMCs. This sequence originates from a boy between 2 and 15 years old in good health and CMV-seronegative. The rearrangement joins TRBV9 to TRBJ1-1, with 11 bases fitting TRBD1. The CDR3 here is CASSVVGQGGTEAFF. The CDR3 DNA reads TGTGCCAGCAGCGTAGTGGGACAGGGGGGGACTGAAGCTTTCTTT.